The entry below describes one T cell receptor beta chain. Its antigen is still unknown. Within the sample, other DNA sequences also encode this same CDR3. Assay used: immunoSEQ multiplex PCR; TCRdb lists only in-frame clones, some missing. Of about 2,500,000 clones in the sample, about 92% are singletons; the top ten hold under 0.15%. J lost 2 bases, V lost 2 bases, and 3 bases had no gene match. CDR3 length: 14 residues. Germline CDR1 SGHRS, CDR2 YFSETQ. The data derive from a study of shared clonotypes between healthy human individuals. Participating donors were healthy, HIV-negative adults free of recent acute infections or vaccinations. The split of CD4+ cells yielded CD45RA+ naive and CD45RA-negative memory subsets. Study outcomes and limitations: Larger richness was generally estimated for naive than memory subsets. Apart from blood, nothing was sampled; tissue repertoires likely differ.

This receptor was taken from a man between 18 and 35 years old in good health. Sequenced input: naive CD4+ T cells sorted from blood. The subset is: CD45RA+ positively selected. V usage is TRBV5-1 and J usage is TRBJ2-5; 7 nucleotides line up with TRBD1. The CDR3 sequence is CASSLGQAQETQYF. The DNA for the CDR3 is TGCGCCAGCAGCTTAGGACAGGCACAAGAGACCCAGTACTTC.